This T cell receptor beta chain came from a study of human T cells and chemical hapten exposure (dated by TCRdb to the early 2020s). Turning to the overall study: For sensitization, 2% DPC in acetone was applied to an approximately 2 cm by approximately 2 cm area of upper inner arm skin. Weekly therapeutic DPC doses were additionally applied to the scalp of patients throughout the approximately 25-week study period. Patch testing was performed on the upper back with Finn chambers containing 0.01% DPC, and the patch tests were scored after 6 days according to International Contact Dermatitis Research Group standards. The mostly female patient cohort included alopecia areata with under or over 50% scalp involvement, alopecia totalis and alopecia universalis. Libraries were combined into a pool for sequencing, and differences in TCR yield between samples came mainly from small differences in library volumes within the pool. The study tracked peripheral blood TCR repertoire changes in vivo during primary and secondary sensitization to the hapten diphenylcyclopropenone (DPC) in alopecia patients. Blood samples were taken from patients before sensitization (week 0) and then at 2, 6 and about 24 weeks after DPC sensitization. Around 30 alopecia patients provided blood for TCR sequencing at one to four time points (pre-sensitization, 2, 6 and 24 weeks). General conclusions and limits of the study: After repeated subsampling, the strength of the expansion versus patch-test correlation and the threshold at which it became significant changed. Significantly more large CDR3 similarity clusters were formed by expanded TCRs than by pre-sensitization or healthy control sets, consistent with antigen-driven responses. All patients had alopecia, a presumed autoimmune disease, so their immune response might differ from that of healthy individuals. Patch test score was positively correlated with the number of PT1 expanded TCRs, with significance at thresholds 8, 16 and 32 but not at 4. The number of TCRs above 1 in 1000 frequency did not change with DPC sensitization; there was no evidence of global repertoire structure alterations.

Library generation was performed with RACE. Data came from a NextSeq 500. During library preparation, unique molecular identifiers were attached to individual cDNA molecules so that TCRs could be counted in a quantitative, reproducible way. Each blood RNA sample was used to sequence both TCR alpha and TCR beta chains. Regarding the original processing steps: Samples had a median of 95,638 TCRs, with a range from about 23,224 to 750,000. The Decombinator software suite was used to annotate V, J and CDR3 in the TCR reads. For the PS versus PT1 abundance plots, all samples were subsampled to the same number of TCRs (28,000). TCRs were defined as expanded if absent before sensitization and observed at least eight times at the 2-week time point. The public reads were run again by TCRdb, first through fastp at Q25 and then through MiXCR, and only productive beta chains were kept. Every distinct CDR3 protein forms one entry, paired with its most common genes and DNA. Here the V and J calls rest on TCRdb's processing, not on the authors' analysis. The sample profile shows about 340,000 distinct CDR3 sequences; roughly 6.9% of them were found once. The ten most abundant clones make up 8.4% of the sample.

V loses 2 bases of germline sequence and J loses 3 bases, and the interval between the two ends is 15 bases. Reading the germline V gene gives CDR1 MGHRA and CDR2 YSYEKL. The CDR3, from cysteine to phenylalanine, totals 16 residues. Just the 48-base CDR3 DNA is kept, in frame starting at base 1. Read against the paper, the sample's time point label means: patch test 1, 2 weeks after DPC sensitization. This specimen's treatment or condition label, interpreted: therapeutic diphenylcyclopropenone sensitization with weekly scalp DPC. Blood at each patch-test visit was drawn before the patch test was applied. To be eligible, patients had to be aged 18 to 70, diagnosed with alopecia and judged suitable for DPC therapy, while pregnant patients were excluded. Total RNA was extracted from unfractionated whole blood collected in Tempus Blood RNA tubes. A few counts support this clonotype. There is no known antigen for this receptor. No base quality information exists; no much larger clone differs at one position.

Recombination joined TRBV4-1 with TRBJ2-3, with no D gene named confidently. This sample comprised whole blood, obtained in connection with sensitization to the hapten diphenylcyclopropenone (DPC). The TCR was taken from a woman aged 18 to 35 with alopecia areata. Some clones in this sample may be carry-over from other donors' samples. The CDR3 loop reads CASSQFGPFGTDTQYF. The DNA is as follows: TGCGCCAGCAGCCAATTTGGACCGTTTGGGACAGATACGCAGTATTTT.